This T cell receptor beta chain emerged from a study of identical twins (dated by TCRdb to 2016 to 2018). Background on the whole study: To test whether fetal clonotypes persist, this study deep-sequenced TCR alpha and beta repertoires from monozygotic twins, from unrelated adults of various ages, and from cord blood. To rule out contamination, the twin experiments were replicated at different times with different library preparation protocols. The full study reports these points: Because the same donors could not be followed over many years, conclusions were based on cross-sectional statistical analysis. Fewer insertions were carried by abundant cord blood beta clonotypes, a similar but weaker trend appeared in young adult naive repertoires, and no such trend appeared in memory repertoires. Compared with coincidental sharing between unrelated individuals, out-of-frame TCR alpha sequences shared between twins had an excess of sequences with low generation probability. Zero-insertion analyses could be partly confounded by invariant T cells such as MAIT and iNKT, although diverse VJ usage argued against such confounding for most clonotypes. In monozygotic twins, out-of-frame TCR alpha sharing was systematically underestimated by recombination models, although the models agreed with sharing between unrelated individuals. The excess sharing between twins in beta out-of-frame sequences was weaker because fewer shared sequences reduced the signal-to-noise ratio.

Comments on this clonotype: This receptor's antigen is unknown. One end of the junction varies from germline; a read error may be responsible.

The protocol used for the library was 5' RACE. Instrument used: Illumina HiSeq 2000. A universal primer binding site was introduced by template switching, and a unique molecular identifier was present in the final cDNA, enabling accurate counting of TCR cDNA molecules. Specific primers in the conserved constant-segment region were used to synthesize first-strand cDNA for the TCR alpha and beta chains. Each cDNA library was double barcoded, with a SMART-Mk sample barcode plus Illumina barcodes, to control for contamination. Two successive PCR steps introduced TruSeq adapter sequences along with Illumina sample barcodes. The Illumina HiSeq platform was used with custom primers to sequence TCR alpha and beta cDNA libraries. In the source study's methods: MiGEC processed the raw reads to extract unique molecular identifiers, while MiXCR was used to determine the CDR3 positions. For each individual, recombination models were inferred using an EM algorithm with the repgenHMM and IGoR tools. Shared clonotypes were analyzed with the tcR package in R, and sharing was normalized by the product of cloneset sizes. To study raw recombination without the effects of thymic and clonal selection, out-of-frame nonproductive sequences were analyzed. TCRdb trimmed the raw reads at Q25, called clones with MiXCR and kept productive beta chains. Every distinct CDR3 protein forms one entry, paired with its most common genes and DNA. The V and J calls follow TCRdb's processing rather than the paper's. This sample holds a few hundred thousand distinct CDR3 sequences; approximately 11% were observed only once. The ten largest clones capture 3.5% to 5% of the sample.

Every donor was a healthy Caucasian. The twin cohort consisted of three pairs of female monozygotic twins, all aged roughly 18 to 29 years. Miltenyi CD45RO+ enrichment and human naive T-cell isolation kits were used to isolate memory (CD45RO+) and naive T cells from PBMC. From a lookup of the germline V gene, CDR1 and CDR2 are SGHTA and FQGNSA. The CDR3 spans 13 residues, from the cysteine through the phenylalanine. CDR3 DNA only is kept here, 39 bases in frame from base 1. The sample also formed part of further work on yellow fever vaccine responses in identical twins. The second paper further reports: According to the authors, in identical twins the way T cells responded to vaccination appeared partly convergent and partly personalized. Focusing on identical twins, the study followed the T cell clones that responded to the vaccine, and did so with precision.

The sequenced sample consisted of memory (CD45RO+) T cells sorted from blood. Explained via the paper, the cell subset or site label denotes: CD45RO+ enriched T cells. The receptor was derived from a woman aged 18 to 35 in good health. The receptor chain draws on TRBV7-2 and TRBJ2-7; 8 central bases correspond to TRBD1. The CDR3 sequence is CASTLGQGVSSSF. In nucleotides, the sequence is TGTGCCAGCACCTTAGGACAGGGCGTATCTTCCTCCTTC.